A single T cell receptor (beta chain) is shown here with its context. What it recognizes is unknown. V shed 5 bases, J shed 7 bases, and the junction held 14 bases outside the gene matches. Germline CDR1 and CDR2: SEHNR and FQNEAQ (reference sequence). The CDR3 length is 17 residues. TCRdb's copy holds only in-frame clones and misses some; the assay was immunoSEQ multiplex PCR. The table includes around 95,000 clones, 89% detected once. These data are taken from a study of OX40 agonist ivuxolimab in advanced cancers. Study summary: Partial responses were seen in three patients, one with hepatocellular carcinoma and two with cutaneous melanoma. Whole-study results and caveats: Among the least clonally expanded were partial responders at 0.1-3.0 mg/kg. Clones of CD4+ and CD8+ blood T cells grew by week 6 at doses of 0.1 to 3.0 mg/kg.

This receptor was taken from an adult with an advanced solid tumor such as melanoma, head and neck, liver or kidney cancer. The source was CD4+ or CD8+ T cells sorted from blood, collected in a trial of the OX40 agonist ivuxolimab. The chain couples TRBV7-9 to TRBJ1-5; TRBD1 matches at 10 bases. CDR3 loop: CASSITSGQGDRQPQHF. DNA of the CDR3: TGTGCCAGCAGCATCACATCCGGACAGGGGGACCGGCAGCCCCAGCATTTT.